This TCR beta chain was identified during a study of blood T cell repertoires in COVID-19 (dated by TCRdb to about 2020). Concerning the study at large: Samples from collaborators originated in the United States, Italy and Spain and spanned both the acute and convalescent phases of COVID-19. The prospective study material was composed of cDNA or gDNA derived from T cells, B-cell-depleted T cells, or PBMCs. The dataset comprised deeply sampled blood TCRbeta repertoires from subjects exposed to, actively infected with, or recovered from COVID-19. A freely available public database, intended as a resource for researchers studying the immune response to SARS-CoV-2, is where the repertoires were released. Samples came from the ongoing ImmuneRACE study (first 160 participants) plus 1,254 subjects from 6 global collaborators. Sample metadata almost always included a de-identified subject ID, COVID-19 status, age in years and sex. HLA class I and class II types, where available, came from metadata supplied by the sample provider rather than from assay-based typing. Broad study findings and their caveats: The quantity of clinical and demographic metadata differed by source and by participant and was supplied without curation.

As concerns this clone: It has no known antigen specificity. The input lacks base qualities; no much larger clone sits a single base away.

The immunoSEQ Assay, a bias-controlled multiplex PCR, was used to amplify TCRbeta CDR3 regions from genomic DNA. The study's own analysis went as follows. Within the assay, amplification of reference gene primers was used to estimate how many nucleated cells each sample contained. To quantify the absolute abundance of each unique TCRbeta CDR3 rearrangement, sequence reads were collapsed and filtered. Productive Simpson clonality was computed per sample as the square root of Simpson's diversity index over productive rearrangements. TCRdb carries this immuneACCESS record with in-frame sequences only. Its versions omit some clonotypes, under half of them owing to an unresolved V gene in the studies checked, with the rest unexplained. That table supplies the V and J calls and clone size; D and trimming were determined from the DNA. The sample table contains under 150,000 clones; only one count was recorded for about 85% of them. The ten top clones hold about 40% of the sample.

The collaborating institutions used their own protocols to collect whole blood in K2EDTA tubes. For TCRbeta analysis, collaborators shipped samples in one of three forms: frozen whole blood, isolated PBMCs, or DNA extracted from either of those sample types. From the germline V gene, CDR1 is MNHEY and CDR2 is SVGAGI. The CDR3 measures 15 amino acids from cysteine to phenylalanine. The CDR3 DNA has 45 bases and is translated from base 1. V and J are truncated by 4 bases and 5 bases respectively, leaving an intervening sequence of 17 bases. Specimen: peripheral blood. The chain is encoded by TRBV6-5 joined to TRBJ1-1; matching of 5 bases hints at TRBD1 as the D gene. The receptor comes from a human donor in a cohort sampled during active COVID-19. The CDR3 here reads CASSWDGWEGTEAFF. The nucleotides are TGTGCCAGCAGTTGGGACGGTTGGGAGGGGACTGAAGCTTTCTTT.